This T cell receptor (beta chain) was captured by sequencing in a study of T-cell reconstitution after alpha-beta-depleted transplantation in children. Researchers prepared the TCRbeta library using unique molecular identifiers, the study reports. In TCRdb, the PCR reads were re-called with MiXCR into one record per CDR3 protein. Of about 440,000 distinct CDR3 sequences in the sample, 43% are singletons; the top ten hold 27%. Germline CDR1 MNHEY, CDR2 SVGAGI. The CDR3 is 17 amino acids. V gave up 6 bases and J gave up 0 bases, with 18 bases separating them. Study-wide results and limits: Several hundred expanded graft clones reportedly supplied alpha-beta T cells about two months after transplant.

This clonotype was seen at least ten times. Its target is not known. This sequence joins TRBV6-5 and TRBJ2-1; D possibly matches TRBD1 or TRBD2 (5 bases each). The TCR was taken from a girl aged 2 to 9 with aplastic anemia, due to receive a stem cell transplant. Sequences were derived from PBMCs, sampled before TCRalphabeta/CD19-depleted stem cell transplant. For the CDR3, the DNA is TGTGCCAGCAGCAACGACCGGGGCCCAGGCTCCTACAATGAGCAGTTCTTC. This translates into CASSNDRGPGSYNEQFF.